The 27 T cell receptor beta chains reported below all come from one sample, sequenced in a study of early T cells in non-severe SARS-CoV-2 infection. A single record per CDR3 protein comes from TCRdb applying MiXCR to the 5' RACE reads. The repertoire includes about 61,000 distinct CDR3 sequences, roughly 10% of them detected once, and under 2% sits in the top ten. Sequencing was done on a sample of whole blood. The receptor source for this set is an adult who was a healthcare worker with PCR-confirmed SARS-CoV-2 infection or an uninfected control (not recorded which).

This chain links TRBV10-3 with TRBJ2-1; no definite D call. The V gene lost 0 bases and the J gene lost 10 bases, with 4 bases spanning the gap. Germline lookup yields CDR1 ENHRY and CDR2 SYGVKD. The CDR3 sequence is 11 residues long. The CDR3: CAISESVEQFF. CDR3 nucleotides: TGTGCCATCAGTGAGTCAGTCGAGCAGTTCTTC.

The table lists this clonotype with a few counts. V gene TRBV2 combines with J gene TRBJ1-6; 7 nucleotides match TRBD1. The germline CDR1 and CDR2 sequences are SNHLY and FYNNEI. This CDR3 spans 14 amino acids. With V trimmed by 3 bases and J by 7 bases, 3 bases remained unmatched. Here the CDR3 DNA reads TGTGCCAGCAGTGAGGAGACAGGGAATTCACCCCTCCACTTT. This encodes CASSEETGNSPLHF. The full variable domain, with the rest looked up from reference TRBV2 and TRBJ1-6, is EPEVTQTPSHQVTQMGQEVILRCVPISNHLYFYWYRQILGQKVEFLVSFYNNEISEKSEIFDDQFSVERPDGSNFTLKIRSTKLEDSAMYFCASSEETGNSPLHFGNGTRLTVT.

This clonotype was seen a handful of times. The V and J genes are TRBV29-1 and TRBJ1-2, with D hard to call. CDR3 length equals 12 residues. Per the germline V gene, CDR1 is SQVTM and CDR2 is ANQGSEA. Trimming left V 3 bases short and J 1 base short, with 6 bases between. CDR3 loop: CSVDRINYGYTF. The CDR3 nucleotides are TGCAGCGTTGACAGGATTAACTATGGCTACACCTTC.

This clonotype showed up just a few times. Here the CDR3 reads CATAPNYGYTF. CDR3 nucleotides: TGTGCCACCGCGCCTAACTATGGCTACACCTTC. The chain joins TRBV28 to TRBJ1-2, with unresolved D. Trimming stripped 10 bases from V and 0 bases from J, with 6 bases between. Germline assignment: CDR1 MDHEN and CDR2 SYDVKM. The length of the CDR3 is 11 residues.

Here the CDR3 DNA reads TGCAGCGCTAAGACGGACGGTGAAGGAGGCTACACCTTC. It specifies CSAKTDGEGGYTF. The rearrangement uses TRBV29-1 and TRBJ1-2; D gene ambiguous. From germline, CDR1 is SQVTM and CDR2 ANQGSEA. With 7 bases removed from V and 8 bases from J, the gap between germline ends came to 20 bases. There are 13 residues in the CDR3.

This sequence joins TRBV7-8 and TRBJ2-1; D ambiguous. V shed 0 bases and J shed 5 bases, with 14 bases lying between them. The CDR3 has 16 amino acids. The germline V gene encodes CDR1 SGHVS and CDR2 FQNEAQ. CDR3 DNA: TGTGCCAGCAGCTTAGCGCGCTTGAGCCCCAACAATGAGCAGTTCTTC. It codes for CASSLARLSPNNEQFF. The full variable domain, its missing parts supplied by reference TRBV7-8 and TRBJ2-1, is GAGVSQSPRYKVAKRGQDVALRCDPISGHVSLFWYQQALGQGPEFLTYFQNEAQLDKSGLPSDRFFAERPEGSVSTLKIQRTQQEDSAVYLCASSLARLSPNNEQFFGPGTRLTVL.

The chain carries TRBV5-5 and TRBJ1-3, with D perhaps matching TRBD1 (5 bases). This CDR3 is built from 13 residues. Per the germline V gene, CDR1 is SGHKS and CDR2 is YYEKEE (reference sequence). Trimming removed 6 bases from V and 9 bases from J, with 16 bases in between. CDR3 region: CASTTQGLGTIYF. The CDR3, as DNA: TGTGCCAGCACCACTCAGGGATTAGGCACCATATATTTT.

This clonotype was picked up many times. The rearrangement uses TRBV11-2 and TRBJ2-7, with D perhaps TRBD2 (6 bases). Germline V lookup: CDR1 SGHAT, CDR2 FQNNGV. The ends were cut back, 5 bases at V and 0 bases at J, with 17 bases in the middle. This CDR3 has 16 amino acids. CDR3 DNA sequence: TGTGCCAGCAGCCCCTCTCTAGCGAGTGGCTCCTACGAGCAGTACTTC. Encoded protein: CASSPSLASGSYEQYF.

This clonotype was recorded many times. This chain connects TRBV7-6 to TRBJ2-1; D unclear. The CDR3 contains 12 residues. Trimming took off 5 bases at V and 10 bases at J, with 12 bases between the two ends. The germline gives CDR1 SGHVS, CDR2 FNYEAQ. In nucleotides, the CDR3 is TGTGCCAGCAGCGACGCCCGCCGAGAGCAGTTCTTC. Protein sequence: CASSDARREQFF.

The chain employs TRBV5-1 and TRBJ1-6, with D possibly being TRBD1 (5 bases). The length of the CDR3 is 13 residues. Germline V lookup: CDR1 SGHRS, CDR2 YFSETQ. V was cut by 4 bases and J by 7 bases, with 9 bases left in between. CDR3 protein: CASSPEGNSPLHF. CDR3 in DNA: TGCGCCAGCAGCCCGGAGGGGAATTCACCCCTCCACTTT.

This clonotype has ten or more counts. This chain links TRBV20-1 with TRBJ2-7; 9 bases are a match to TRBD1. CDR1 and CDR2 from the germline V gene are DFQATT and SNEGSKA (reference sequence). Trimming removed 4 bases from V and 2 bases from J; junction bases left unmatched: 9. The CDR3 loop spans 15 amino acids. CDR3 protein: CSAKGRDRVAYEQYF. For the CDR3, the DNA is TGCAGTGCTAAGGGTCGGGACAGGGTGGCCTACGAGCAGTACTTC.

This clonotype was seen only a few times. The V call is TRBV3-1, the J call TRBJ2-5, with no clear D. Trimming removed 0 bases from V and 4 bases from J, with 0 bases in between. The V gene's germline CDR1 is LGHDT and CDR2 YNNKEL (reference sequence). The CDR3 loop spans 11 amino acids. The CDR3 DNA sequence: TGTGCCAGCAGCCAAGAAGAGACCCAGTACTTC. Protein product: CASSQEETQYF.

This chain uses TRBV29-1 with TRBJ1-2; tentatively, D is TRBD1 (6 bases). Trimming removed 4 bases from V and 4 bases from J, with 22 bases in between. Germline V gene sequence: CDR1 SQVTM, CDR2 ANQGSEA. The CDR3 totals 16 residues. The CDR3 loop is CSVGEDSPEESYGYTF. The CDR3 DNA reads TGCAGCGTTGGAGAGGACAGTCCCGAAGAAAGCTATGGCTACACCTTC. Complete variable domain (other parts from reference TRBV29-1 and TRBJ1-2): SAVISQKPSRDICQRGTSLTIQCQVDSQVTMMFWYRQQPGQSLTLIATANQGSEATYESGFVIDKFPISRPNLTFSTLTVSNMSPEDSSIYLCSVGEDSPEESYGYTFGSGTRLTVV.

This clonotype showed up many times. This chain connects TRBV7-2 to TRBJ2-2; the match to TRBD2 covers 11 bases. Germline-derived CDR1 and CDR2 are SGHTA and FQGNSA. Germline trimming cut 1 base from V and 0 bases from J; bases unmatched to any gene: 4. The CDR3 is made up of 18 amino acids. The CDR3 loop is CASSLGVTSGANTGELFF. The CDR3 DNA is TGTGCCAGCAGCTTAGGAGTGACTAGCGGGGCGAACACCGGGGAGCTGTTTTTT. Together with reference TRBV7-2 and TRBJ2-2, the CDR3 gives the full variable domain: GAGVSQSPSNKVTEKGKDVELRCDPISGHTALYWYRQSLGQGLEFLIYFQGNSAPDKSGLPSDRFSAERTGGSVSTLTIQRTQQEDSAVYLCASSLGVTSGANTGELFFGEGSRLTVL.

The chain has TRBV5-5 and TRBJ1-6; D is perhaps TRBD1 (6 bases). V was trimmed by 3 bases and J by 7 bases, leaving 20 bases between them. The CDR3 is made up of 17 amino acids. In germline, CDR1 is SGHKS, CDR2 YYEKEE (reference sequence). CDR3 DNA sequence: TGTGCCAGCAGCTCCACCCTGAAGGACAGCCCCAATTCACCCCTCCACTTT. Amino acids: CASSSTLKDSPNSPLHF.

This clonotype was observed many times. The genes are TRBV10-3 and TRBJ1-1, with D perhaps TRBD1 (6 bases). This CDR3 spans 16 amino acids. Between the trimmed V and J ends, which lost 1 base and 0 bases, there was a span of 12 bases. CDR1 is ENHRY and CDR2 is SYGVKD in the germline V gene. The CDR3 sequence is CAISEWGGQLNTEAFF. The DNA for the CDR3 is TGTGCCATCAGTGAGTGGGGGGGGCAGTTGAACACTGAAGCTTTCTTT.

This clonotype occurred a few times. This chain links TRBV6-2 or TRBV6-3 with TRBJ2-5; 7 bases map to TRBD2. CDR1 and CDR2 (germline): MNHEY, SVGEGT. The junction had 21 bases not matched to a gene; V was cut back by 0 bases and J by 5 bases. This CDR3 contains 20 residues. CDR3 protein: CASSYSPTGRGSIGVETQYF. The CDR3 DNA follows: TGTGCCAGCAGTTACTCGCCCACCGGGCGGGGGAGCATCGGCGTCGAGACCCAGTACTTC.

CDR3 DNA sequence: TGCAGTGCGGATACGCAGTATTTT. As protein: CSADTQYF. This chain links TRBV20-1 with TRBJ2-3; D not certain. Germline V CDR1 and CDR2: DFQATT, SNEGSKA (reference sequence). This CDR3 contains 8 residues. V dropped 6 bases and J dropped 6 bases, with 1 base sitting between them.

The V call is TRBV10-1, the J call TRBJ1-6; D gene unclear. The germline CDR1 and CDR2 sequences are WNHNN and SYGVQD (reference sequence). This CDR3 spans 13 amino acids. Between the trimmed V and J ends, which lost 3 bases and 8 bases, there was a span of 8 bases. CDR3 in DNA: TGCGCCAGCAGTGATGGGGTGTATTCACCCCTCCACTTT. The encoded protein is CASSDGVYSPLHF.

The V gene is TRBV13, the J gene TRBJ2-6; D is undetermined. With 4 bases removed from V and 4 bases from J, the gap between germline ends came to 2 bases. This CDR3 region has 12 residues. Germline values: CDR1 PRHDT, CDR2 FYEKMQ (reference sequence). The CDR3 DNA reads TGTGCCAGCAGCTGGGGGGCCAACGTCCTGACTTTC. As protein: CASSWGANVLTF.

This clonotype was observed a few times. The CDR3 here is CSVGRGGNTEAFF. Written as DNA, the CDR3 is TGCAGCGTTGGTAGGGGAGGGAACACTGAAGCTTTCTTT. V gene TRBV29-1 combines with J gene TRBJ1-1, with D possibly TRBD1 on 5 matching bases. This CDR3 comprises 13 residues. V was cut by 4 bases and J by 1 base, with 10 bases left in between. Germline CDR1 reads SQVTM; CDR2 reads ANQGSEA.

This clonotype was seen many times. This rearrangement joins TRBV6-5 to TRBJ2-2, with D possibly TRBD1 on 6 matching bases. V was clipped by 5 bases and J by 3 bases, with 13 bases between them. CDR1 is MNHEY and CDR2 is SVGAGI in the germline V gene. CDR3 length: 15 amino acids. In DNA form, the CDR3 reads TGTGCCAGCAGTCCGCGGACAGCAGACACCGGGGAGCTGTTTTTT. As protein: CASSPRTADTGELFF.

This clonotype came up a few times. This sequence joins TRBV30 and TRBJ1-1; perhaps TRBD1 as D (6 bases). The length of the CDR3 is 13 residues. Germline V lookup: CDR1 GTSNPN, CDR2 SVGIG (reference sequence). V was cut by 2 bases and J by 3 bases, with 10 bases left in between. DNA for the CDR3: TGTGCCTGGAGTACAGGGTCCGACACTGAAGCTTTCTTT. Protein sequence: CAWSTGSDTEAFF.

This clonotype has at least ten counts. The gene calls are TRBV20-1 and TRBJ2-3; weak D call: TRBD2 (6 bases). The CDR3 sequence is 14 residues long. The germline CDR1 and CDR2 sequences are DFQATT and SNEGSKA (reference sequence). The ends were cut back, 4 bases at V and 3 bases at J, with 14 bases in the middle. Here the CDR3 DNA reads TGCAGTGCTAAAGCGGGTGTGGGGACAGATACGCAGTATTTT. This gives the protein CSAKAGVGTDTQYF.

This clonotype was seen at least ten times. V gene TRBV12-3 or TRBV12-4 combines with J gene TRBJ2-5, with TRBD2 matching 10 bases. The CDR3 runs 18 residues. The V segment lost 5 bases and the J segment 4 bases; nucleotides outside the gene matches: 16. CDR3 DNA: TGTGCCAGCAGTCCTAAGGGGACCCTAGCGGGGGTAGGAGAGACCCAGTACTTC. Amino acids: CASSPKGTLAGVGETQYF.

This clonotype was detected ten times or more. This sequence joins TRBV30 and TRBJ2-7; D might be TRBD2 (5 bases). From germline, CDR1 is GTSNPN and CDR2 SVGIG (reference sequence). Trimming removed 3 bases at V and 0 bases at J, with 15 bases between. This CDR3 region has 15 residues. This CDR3 reads CAWRRAGGSSYEQYF. CDR3 sequence (DNA): TGTGCCTGGAGACGAGCAGGAGGTAGCTCCTACGAGCAGTACTTC.

This clonotype was detected many times. V and J are TRBV13 and TRBJ1-5; D remains unclear. The length of the CDR3 is 17 residues. CDR1 and CDR2 (germline): PRHDT, FYEKMQ (reference sequence). V shed 2 bases and J shed 1 base, with 15 bases lying between them. CDR3 sequence: CASSLSSLVDSNQPQHF. The DNA for the CDR3 is TGTGCCAGCAGCTTATCATCCCTGGTCGACAGCAATCAGCCCCAGCATTTT.